This is a list of T cell receptor beta chains from one sample in a study of cytomegalovirus exposure and HLA in healthy donors. Sequenced by immunoSEQ multiplex PCR; TCRdb stores in-frame clones only, minus some. The sample includes about 91,000 clones, under 75% of them seen just once. The sequenced sample was PBMCs. These receptors were obtained from a human donor in good health. CDR3s include the opening cysteine and the closing phenylalanine or tryptophan. D genes are given only for firm matches. Size values are once, few and many counts, or a class for expanded clones, and some rows have none.

abundance: NA; v_gene: TRBV5-1; d_gene: TRBD1; j_gene: TRBJ1-2; CDR3nt: TGCGCCAGCAGCTTGGCCCAGGGGGCCCATGGCTACACCTTC; CDR3aa: CASSLAQGAHGYTF
abundance: NA; v_gene: TRBV9; d_gene: TRBD2; j_gene: TRBJ2-3; CDR3nt: TGTGCCAGCAGCGCCCCTGGTAGCGGGACAGATACGCAGTATTTT; CDR3aa: CASSAPGSGTDTQYF
abundance: NA; v_gene: TRBV15; d_gene: NA; j_gene: TRBJ2-1; CDR3nt: TGTGCCACCAGCAGAGACGGGTACAATGAGCAGTTCTTC; CDR3aa: CATSRDGYNEQFF
abundance: NA; v_gene: TRBV18; d_gene: TRBD1; j_gene: TRBJ2-5; CDR3nt: TGTGCCAGCTCCCGGGACAGGAGAACGGGGGAGACCCAGTACTTC; CDR3aa: CASSRDRRTGETQYF
abundance: NA; v_gene: TRBV4-3; d_gene: TRBD1; j_gene: TRBJ1-2; CDR3nt: TGCGCCAGCAGCCAAGATCGGACAGGCGCTTATGGCTACACCTTC; CDR3aa: CASSQDRTGAYGYTF
abundance: NA; v_gene: TRBV19; d_gene: TRBD1; j_gene: TRBJ1-1; CDR3nt: TGTGCCAGTAGTCAACAGGGGCCCACCGGGGCTTTCTTT; CDR3aa: CASSQQGPTGAFF
abundance: NA; v_gene: TRBV9; d_gene: NA; j_gene: TRBJ2-3; CDR3nt: TGTGCCAGCAGCGCGGGGGACCGCCTAAGCACAGATACGCAGTATTTT; CDR3aa: CASSAGDRLSTDTQYF
abundance: NA; v_gene: TRBV6-1; d_gene: TRBD1; j_gene: TRBJ2-2; CDR3nt: TGTGCCAGCAGTGACTTACTCAGGACAGGGAAGAACACCGGGGAGCTGTTTTTT; CDR3aa: CASSDLLRTGKNTGELFF
abundance: NA; v_gene: TRBV12-5; d_gene: NA; j_gene: TRBJ1-6; CDR3nt: TGTGCTAGTGGCGCCTCAGGGGAAGGCGGTTCACCCCTCCACTTT; CDR3aa: CASGASGEGGSPLHF
abundance: NA; v_gene: TRBV9; d_gene: TRBD2; j_gene: TRBJ2-5; CDR3nt: TGTGCCAGCAGCTATAGCGGGGGGGCGGTAGAGACCCAGTACTTC; CDR3aa: CASSYSGGAVETQYF
abundance: NA; v_gene: TRBV4-3; d_gene: NA; j_gene: TRBJ2-3; CDR3nt: TGCGCCAGCAGCTACCAACAGGGCACAGATACGCAGTATTTT; CDR3aa: CASSYQQGTDTQYF
abundance: few; v_gene: TRBV10-1; d_gene: TRBD1; j_gene: TRBJ1-6; CDR3nt: TGCGCCAGCAGGATTTCCGGGACAGATAATTCACCCCTCCACTTT; CDR3aa: CASRISGTDNSPLHF
abundance: NA; v_gene: TRBV6-5; d_gene: TRBD2; j_gene: TRBJ2-3; CDR3nt: TGTGCCAGCAGTCCCGGGACTAGCTTTGCAGATACGCAGTATTTT; CDR3aa: CASSPGTSFADTQYF
abundance: once; v_gene: TRBV7-3; d_gene: NA; j_gene: TRBJ1-1; CDR3nt: TGTGCCAGCAGCTTAACGTTCAGGGGCACTGAAGCTTTCTTT; CDR3aa: CASSLTFRGTEAFF
abundance: NA; v_gene: TRBV7-9; d_gene: TRBD1; j_gene: TRBJ1-1; CDR3nt: TGTGCCAGCAGTTACAGGGGAACTGAAGCTTTCTTT; CDR3aa: CASSYRGTEAFF
abundance: NA; v_gene: TRBV6-5; d_gene: TRBD2; j_gene: TRBJ2-7; CDR3nt: TGTGCCAGCAGTTACGGACCCGGGACTAAGTACGAGCAGTACTTC; CDR3aa: CASSYGPGTKYEQYF
abundance: NA; v_gene: TRBV13; d_gene: TRBD1; j_gene: TRBJ1-1; CDR3nt: TGTGCCAGCAGCCGGGACAGGATCATGAACACTGAAGCTTTCTTT; CDR3aa: CASSRDRIMNTEAFF
abundance: NA; v_gene: TRBV6-1; d_gene: TRBD1; j_gene: TRBJ2-1; CDR3nt: TGTGCCATCTTTTTAACCGGGACAGGCACCAATGAGCAGTTCTTC; CDR3aa: CAIFLTGTGTNEQFF
abundance: NA; v_gene: TRBV7-2; d_gene: NA; j_gene: TRBJ2-4; CDR3nt: TGTGCCAGCAGCTCCAACAAAAACATTCAGTACTTC; CDR3aa: CASSSNKNIQYF
abundance: NA; v_gene: TRBV6-5; d_gene: NA; j_gene: TRBJ1-2; CDR3nt: TGTGCTTCAGGGACTAAAGGCTACACCTTC; CDR3aa: CASGTKGYTF
abundance: few; v_gene: TRBV29-1; d_gene: TRBD2; j_gene: TRBJ2-5; CDR3nt: TGCAGCGTTCGCTCCGGGACTAGGGGTGGGACCCAGTACTTC; CDR3aa: CSVRSGTRGGTQYF
abundance: few; v_gene: TRBV19; d_gene: NA; j_gene: TRBJ1-2; CDR3nt: TGTGCCAGTAGTGTCACAGGCCCCTATGGCTACACCTTC; CDR3aa: CASSVTGPYGYTF
abundance: NA; v_gene: TRBV7-9; d_gene: TRBD1; j_gene: TRBJ1-2; CDR3nt: TGTGCCAGCAGCGCGACAGGGGCCCCTAACTATGGCTACACCTTC; CDR3aa: CASSATGAPNYGYTF
abundance: NA; v_gene: TRBV19; d_gene: NA; j_gene: TRBJ1-2; CDR3nt: TGTGCCAGTGCCGGGAGATGGGCTAACTATGGCTACACCTTC; CDR3aa: CASAGRWANYGYTF
abundance: NA; v_gene: TRBV18; d_gene: TRBD1; j_gene: TRBJ1-6; CDR3nt: TGTGCCAGCCCACCAAGGACAGGGAACAATTCACCCCTCCACTTT; CDR3aa: CASPPRTGNNSPLHF
abundance: NA; v_gene: TRBV10-3; d_gene: NA; j_gene: TRBJ2-7; CDR3nt: TGTGCCATCAGTGAGACAGGGTCCTACGAGCAGTACTTC; CDR3aa: CAISETGSYEQYF
abundance: few; v_gene: TRBV19; d_gene: TRBD2; j_gene: TRBJ2-2; CDR3nt: TGTGCCAGTCTAGCGGGGACACCTCCATCCCACGGGGAGCTGTTTTTT; CDR3aa: CASLAGTPPSHGELFF
abundance: NA; v_gene: TRBV2; d_gene: TRBD2; j_gene: TRBJ2-1; CDR3nt: TGTGCCAGCCCCAGCGGGACCGCGGACAATGAGCAGTTCTTC; CDR3aa: CASPSGTADNEQFF
abundance: NA; v_gene: TRBV19; d_gene: TRBD1; j_gene: TRBJ2-2; CDR3nt: TGTGCCAGTAGTATTTTAGGGACAGCGAACACCGGGGAGCTGTTTTTT; CDR3aa: CASSILGTANTGELFF
abundance: few; v_gene: TRBV7-3; d_gene: NA; j_gene: TRBJ1-2; CDR3nt: TGTGCCAGCAGCCTGTATAATGGGGCGCGCTACACCTTC; CDR3aa: CASSLYNGARYTF
abundance: NA; v_gene: TRBV7-9; d_gene: TRBD2; j_gene: TRBJ2-1; CDR3nt: TGTGCCAGCAGCTTAGTGACGGGGGGGCCGAATGAGCAGTTCTTC; CDR3aa: CASSLVTGGPNEQFF
abundance: NA; v_gene: TRBV5-4; d_gene: TRBD1; j_gene: TRBJ2-1; CDR3nt: TGTGCCAGCAGCTCGGGGACAGGGCCCATCAATGAGCAGTTCTTC; CDR3aa: CASSSGTGPINEQFF
abundance: few; v_gene: TRBV6-5; d_gene: TRBD1; j_gene: TRBJ2-7; CDR3nt: TGTGCCAGCAGCGTCGGACAGGGAAGTGGCGAGCAGTACTTC; CDR3aa: CASSVGQGSGEQYF
abundance: NA; v_gene: TRBV14; d_gene: TRBD1; j_gene: TRBJ1-3; CDR3nt: TGTGCCAGCAGCCCGTCGACAGGGGGCCGAAACACCATATATTTT; CDR3aa: CASSPSTGGRNTIYF
abundance: NA; v_gene: TRBV27; d_gene: NA; j_gene: TRBJ2-3; CDR3nt: TGTGCCAGCAGTCCCCCAGCGAGCACAGATACGCAGTATTTT; CDR3aa: CASSPPASTDTQYF
abundance: NA; v_gene: TRBV4-3; d_gene: TRBD2; j_gene: TRBJ2-3; CDR3nt: TGCGCCAGCAGCCAACTTAGCGGGCCAACAGATACGCAGTATTTT; CDR3aa: CASSQLSGPTDTQYF
abundance: NA; v_gene: TRBV2; d_gene: TRBD1; j_gene: TRBJ2-5; CDR3nt: TGTGCCAGCAGTGAGAGACAGGGGGCAGGTGAGACCCAGTACTTC; CDR3aa: CASSERQGAGETQYF
abundance: NA; v_gene: TRBV11-2; d_gene: TRBD1; j_gene: TRBJ1-1; CDR3nt: TGTGCCAGCAGCTTGGACAGGGGGGCTGAAGCTTTCTTT; CDR3aa: CASSLDRGAEAFF
abundance: NA; v_gene: TRBV19; d_gene: NA; j_gene: TRBJ2-7; CDR3nt: TGTGCCAGTAGTATCGCGGCTGGGTTAACCTACGAGCAGTACTTC; CDR3aa: CASSIAAGLTYEQYF
abundance: NA; v_gene: TRBV18; d_gene: NA; j_gene: TRBJ1-3; CDR3nt: TGTGCCAGCTCACCACGCTCCTACTCTGGAAACACCATATATTTT; CDR3aa: CASSPRSYSGNTIYF
abundance: NA; v_gene: TRBV7-2; d_gene: NA; j_gene: TRBJ2-1; CDR3nt: TGTGCCAGCAGTTCTTCTAGAGGCGATGAGCAGTTCTTC; CDR3aa: CASSSSRGDEQFF
abundance: NA; v_gene: TRBV5-4; d_gene: TRBD1; j_gene: TRBJ2-1; CDR3nt: TGTGCCAGCAGCCGTGGACAGGGGGTTTACGATGAGCAGTTCTTC; CDR3aa: CASSRGQGVYDEQFF
abundance: once; v_gene: TRBV11-1; d_gene: NA; j_gene: TRBJ2-3; CDR3nt: TGTGCCAGCAGCCCAGGGGCGGGCAGAACCACAGATACGCAGTATTTT; CDR3aa: CASSPGAGRTTDTQYF
abundance: few; v_gene: TRBV29-1; d_gene: TRBD1; j_gene: TRBJ1-2; CDR3nt: TGCAGTTGGACAGGGGCGAGAGGCTACACCTTC; CDR3aa: CSWTGARGYTF
abundance: NA; v_gene: TRBV6-1; d_gene: TRBD2; j_gene: TRBJ2-7; CDR3nt: TGTGCCAGCAGTGTAGCGGGGGGGTCCTACGAGCAGTACTTC; CDR3aa: CASSVAGGSYEQYF
abundance: NA; v_gene: TRBV27; d_gene: NA; j_gene: TRBJ2-2; CDR3nt: TGTGCCAGCAGTTTTCGATTATCAGGGGTTGACACCGGGGAGCTGTTTTTT; CDR3aa: CASSFRLSGVDTGELFF
abundance: few; v_gene: TRBV5-6; d_gene: TRBD2; j_gene: TRBJ2-2; CDR3nt: TGTGCCAGCAGCTTGTGGACTAGCGGTGCCGCCACCGGGGAGCTGTTTTTT; CDR3aa: CASSLWTSGAATGELFF
abundance: few; v_gene: TRBV7-9; d_gene: TRBD2; j_gene: TRBJ2-3; CDR3nt: TGTGCCAGCAGCTTATGGGGTGCTAGCGGGGGGATGACAGATACGCAGTATTTT; CDR3aa: CASSLWGASGGMTDTQYF
abundance: NA; v_gene: TRBV27; d_gene: NA; j_gene: TRBJ1-6; CDR3nt: TGTGCCAGCAGGTACGGTCGAGAACAGAGCTCCTATAATTCACCCCTCCACTTT; CDR3aa: CASRYGREQSSYNSPLHF
abundance: NA; v_gene: TRBV7-3; d_gene: TRBD2; j_gene: TRBJ2-2; CDR3nt: TGTGCCAGCAGCTTCCTTAGACTAGCGGGGGGCACAAACACCGGGGAGCTGTTTTTT; CDR3aa: CASSFLRLAGGTNTGELFF
abundance: NA; v_gene: TRBV7-6; d_gene: NA; j_gene: TRBJ2-3; CDR3nt: TGTGCCAGCAGCGTAACCGGGACTCCCACAGATACGCAGTATTTT; CDR3aa: CASSVTGTPTDTQYF
abundance: NA; v_gene: TRBV5-6; d_gene: TRBD1; j_gene: TRBJ1-6; CDR3nt: TGTGCCAGCAGCCCTAAGGACAGGGGCTCTTCACCCCTCCACTTT; CDR3aa: CASSPKDRGSSPLHF
abundance: few; v_gene: TRBV6-5; d_gene: TRBD1; j_gene: TRBJ2-7; CDR3nt: TGTGCCAGCAGACGAGGGACAGCTAACTACGAGCAGTACTTC; CDR3aa: CASRRGTANYEQYF
abundance: NA; v_gene: TRBV27; d_gene: NA; j_gene: TRBJ1-2; CDR3nt: TGTGCCAGTTCCAGGTCGCCTCGGTATGGCTACACCTTC; CDR3aa: CASSRSPRYGYTF